This T cell receptor beta chain was captured in a study of blood T cell repertoires in COVID-19. As for the study in general: The study drew acute and convalescent COVID-19 samples from the United States, Italy and Spain.

The length of the CDR3 is 14 residues. Germline V gene data show CDR1 as LGHDT and CDR2 as YNNKEL (reference sequence). Trimming stripped 0 bases from V and 2 bases from J, with 7 bases between. Sequenced by immunoSEQ multiplex PCR; TCRdb stores in-frame clones only, minus some. Found here are about 100,000 clones, roughly nine tenths of them singletons; the top ten hold approximately 2.2%. This sequence was found in a man over 45 with active COVID-19. Specimen: peripheral blood. V usage is TRBV3-1 (or the pseudogene TRBV3-2) and J usage is TRBJ1-1; D gene uncertain. The CDR3 reads CASSQDPLNTEAFF. CDR3 DNA: TGTGCCAGCAGCCAAGATCCTCTAAACACTGAAGCTTTCTTT.